A single T cell receptor beta chain is shown here with its context. The data originate from a study of memory CD4+ T cells and cytomegalovirus serostatus. CDR1 and CDR2 from the germline V gene are LNHDA and SQIVND (reference sequence). CDR3 length: 17 amino acids. The V and J ends lost 4 bases and 0 bases, in that order; junction bases with no gene match: 7. In the authors' methods: Out-of-frame sequences were removed, leaving around 2,000,000 distinct TCRbeta sequences. The table came from immunoSEQ multiplex PCR; TCRdb's copy has only in-frame clones and leaves some out. That table gives V, J and clone size, and the DNA gave D and trimming. This repertoire shows 45,000 to 50,000 clones, roughly 80% found once; its top ten account for about 0.6%. The sort gate was single viable CD3+CD4+CD8-CD45RO+ cells for memory CD4+ T cells.

The V and J genes are TRBV19 and TRBJ2-3; 10 positions agree with TRBD2. The sample was memory CD4+ T cells from blood. The TCR comes from an adult in good health and CMV-seronegative. CDR3 coding DNA: TGTGCCAGTAGTAGCACCTTAGCGGGGGGTAGCACAGATACGCAGTATTTT. It translates to CASSSTLAGGSTDTQYF.